The rows below give T cell receptor beta chains drawn from one sample of a study of blood T cell repertoires in COVID-19. Sequencing was performed with immunoSEQ multiplex PCR; in TCRdb, only in-frame clones are kept and a portion is missing. The sample shows 130,000 or so clones, around 88% of them seen only once. The sequencing sample was made of peripheral blood. The receptors were gathered from a woman between 55 and 75 years old with acute or convalescent COVID-19. Both conserved end residues are trimmed from each CDR3. Fields, in order: clone size, D gene, V gene, CDR3 protein. D genes are given only for firm matches. Only some rows state a clone size, as once, few, many or a class for expanded clones.

>-|TRBD1|TRBV5-1
ASRATGGMTEAF
>-|-|TRBV4-1
ASSQERTNYGYT
>-|TRBD1|TRBV9
ASSVASGQGWGYT
>-|-|TRBV14
ASSPRGWGSNTGELF
>-|-|TRBV19
ASSTLNQPQH
>-|TRBD1|TRBV9
ASSVGGTGVGNEQF
>-|-|TRBV15
ATSTHGQSTDTQY
>-|-|TRBV5-8
ASNARGYEQF
>-|TRBD1|TRBV18
ASSPNGQGFIYEQY
>-|TRBD1|TRBV5-1
ASSLGDRGDGYT
>few|-|TRBV6-6
ASSYTGKNEQY
>-|TRBD1|TRBV9
ASSVGTGAETQY
>once|-|TRBV5-8
ASSPGRRNTEAF
>once|-|TRBV5-5
ASSQLLNTEAF
>-|-|TRBV4-1
ASSLLQGSSYGYT
>-|TRBD2|TRBV7-2
ASSLGLAGGADTQY
>-|TRBD1|TRBV6-6
ASSFDREVYNSPLH
>-|-|TRBV5-4
ASNETERNQPQH
>-|-|TRBV27
ASSPDSHNSPLH
>once|TRBD2|TRBV5-6
ASSKAGGFTDTQY
>-|-|TRBV3-1/TRBV3-2
ASSVGGRNYGYT
>-|TRBD1|TRBV11-1
ASSLGGQGTY
>-|-|TRBV20-1
SARSNEALH
>-|-|TRBV20-1
SASSISETQY
>-|TRBD1|TRBV11-1
ASSTGTGNGVAALH
>once|-|TRBV30
AWRGAMFGEQY
>-|TRBD2|TRBV30
AWSVAGGGDTQY
>-|-|TRBV4-2
ASSQAILGRTDTQY
>once|-|TRBV4-3
ASPPWGHKAEAF